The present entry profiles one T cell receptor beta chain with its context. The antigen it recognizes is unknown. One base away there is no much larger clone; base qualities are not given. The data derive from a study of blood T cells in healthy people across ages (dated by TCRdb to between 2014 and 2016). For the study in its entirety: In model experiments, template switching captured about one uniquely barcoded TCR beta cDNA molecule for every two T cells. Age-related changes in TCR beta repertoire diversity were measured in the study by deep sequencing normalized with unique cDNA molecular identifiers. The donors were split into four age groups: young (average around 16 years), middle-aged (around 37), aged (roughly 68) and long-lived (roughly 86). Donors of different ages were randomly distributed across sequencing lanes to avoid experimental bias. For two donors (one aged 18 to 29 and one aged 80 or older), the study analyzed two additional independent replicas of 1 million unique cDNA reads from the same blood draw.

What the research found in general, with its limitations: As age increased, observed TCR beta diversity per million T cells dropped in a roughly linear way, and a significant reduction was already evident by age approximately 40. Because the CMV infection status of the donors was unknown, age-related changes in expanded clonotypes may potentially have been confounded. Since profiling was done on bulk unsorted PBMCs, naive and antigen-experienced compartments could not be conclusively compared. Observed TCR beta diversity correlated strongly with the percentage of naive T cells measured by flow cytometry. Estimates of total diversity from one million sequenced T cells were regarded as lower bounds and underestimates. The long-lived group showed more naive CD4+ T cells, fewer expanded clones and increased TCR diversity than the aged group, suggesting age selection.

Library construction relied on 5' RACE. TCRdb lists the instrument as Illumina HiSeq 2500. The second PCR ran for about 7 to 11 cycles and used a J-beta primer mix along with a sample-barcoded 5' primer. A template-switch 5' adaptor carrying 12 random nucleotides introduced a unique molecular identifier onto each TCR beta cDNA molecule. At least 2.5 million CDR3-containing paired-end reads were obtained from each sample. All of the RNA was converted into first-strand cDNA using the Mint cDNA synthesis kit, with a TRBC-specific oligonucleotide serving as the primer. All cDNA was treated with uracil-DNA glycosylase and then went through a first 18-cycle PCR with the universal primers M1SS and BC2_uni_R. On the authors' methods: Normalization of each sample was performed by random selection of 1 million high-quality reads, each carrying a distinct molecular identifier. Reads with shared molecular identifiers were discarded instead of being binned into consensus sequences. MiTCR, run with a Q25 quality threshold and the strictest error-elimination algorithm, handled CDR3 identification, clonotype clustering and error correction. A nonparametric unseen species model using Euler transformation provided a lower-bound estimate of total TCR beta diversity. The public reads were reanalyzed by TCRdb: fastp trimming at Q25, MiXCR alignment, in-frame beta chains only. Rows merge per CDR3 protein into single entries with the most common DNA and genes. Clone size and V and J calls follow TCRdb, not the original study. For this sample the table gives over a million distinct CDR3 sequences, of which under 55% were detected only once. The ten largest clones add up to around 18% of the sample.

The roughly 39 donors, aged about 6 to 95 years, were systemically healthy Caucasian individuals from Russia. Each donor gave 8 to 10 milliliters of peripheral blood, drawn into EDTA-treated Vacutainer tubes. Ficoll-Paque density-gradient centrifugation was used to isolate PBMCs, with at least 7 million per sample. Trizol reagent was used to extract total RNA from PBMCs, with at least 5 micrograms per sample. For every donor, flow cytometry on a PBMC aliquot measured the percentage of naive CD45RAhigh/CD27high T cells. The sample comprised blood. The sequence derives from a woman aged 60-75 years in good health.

The DNA sequence follows: TGTGCCAGCAGCTCGGGACCGATTAATGAAAAACTGTTTTTT. This codes for CASSSGPINEKLFF. The rearranged segments are TRBV7-2 and TRBJ1-4; perhaps TRBD1 is the D gene, with 5 bases matching. The CDR3 runs 14 residues from the cysteine to the phenylalanine. The DNA shown is the 42-base CDR3, in frame from base 1. V is clipped by 4 bases and J by 4 bases, and the sequence between their germline boundaries is 10 bases long. Per the germline V gene, SGHTA is the CDR1 and FQGNSA is the CDR2. Supplemented by the reference TRBV7-2 and TRBJ1-4 proteins around the CDR3, the complete variable domain is GAGVSQSPSNKVTEKGKDVELRCDPISGHTALYWYRQSLGQGLEFLIYFQGNSAPDKSGLPSDRFSAERTGGSVSTLTIQRTQQEDSAVYLCASSSGPINEKLFFGSGTQLSVL.